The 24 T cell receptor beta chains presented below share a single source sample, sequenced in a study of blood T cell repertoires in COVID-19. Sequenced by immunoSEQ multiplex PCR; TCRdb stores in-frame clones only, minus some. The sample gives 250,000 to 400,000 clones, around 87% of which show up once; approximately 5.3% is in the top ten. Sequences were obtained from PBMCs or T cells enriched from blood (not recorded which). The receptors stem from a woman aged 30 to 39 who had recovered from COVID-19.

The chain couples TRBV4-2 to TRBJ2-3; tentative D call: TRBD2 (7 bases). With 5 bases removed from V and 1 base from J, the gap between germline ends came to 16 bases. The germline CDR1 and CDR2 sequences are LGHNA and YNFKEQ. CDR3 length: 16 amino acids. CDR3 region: CASSDVGGPGTDTQYF. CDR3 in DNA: TGTGCCAGCAGCGACGTGGGGGGGCCGGGCACAGATACGCAGTATTTT.

Here the CDR3 DNA reads TGTGCCAGCAGCTTAGGCAGGACTAACTATGGCTACACCTTC. It translates to CASSLGRTNYGYTF. The chain is built from TRBV7-2 and TRBJ1-2; D uncertain. V was pared by 1 base and J by 0 bases, with 6 bases between. The germline V gene encodes CDR1 SGHTA and CDR2 FQGNSA. The CDR3 has 14 amino acids.

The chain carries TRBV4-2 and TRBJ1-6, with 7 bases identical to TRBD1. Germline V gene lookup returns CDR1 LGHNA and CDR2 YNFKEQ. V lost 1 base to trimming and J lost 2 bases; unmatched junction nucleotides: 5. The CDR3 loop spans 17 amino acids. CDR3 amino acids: CASSQGVRGTYNSPLHF. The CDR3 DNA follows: TGTGCCAGCAGCCAAGGTGTCAGGGGGACCTATAATTCACCCCTCCACTTT.

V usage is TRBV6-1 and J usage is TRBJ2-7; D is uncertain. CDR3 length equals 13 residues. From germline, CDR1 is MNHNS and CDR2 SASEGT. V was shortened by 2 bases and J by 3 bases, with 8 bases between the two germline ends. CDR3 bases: TGTGCCAGCAGTGAATCCGAGGTCTACGAGCAGTACTTC. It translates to CASSESEVYEQYF.

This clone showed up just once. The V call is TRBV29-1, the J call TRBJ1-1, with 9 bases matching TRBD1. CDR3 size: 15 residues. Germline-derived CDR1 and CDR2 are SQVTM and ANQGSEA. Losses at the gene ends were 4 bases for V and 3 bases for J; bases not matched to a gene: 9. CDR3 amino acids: CSVAWTGAPHTEAFF. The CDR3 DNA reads TGCAGCGTTGCTTGGACAGGGGCCCCCCACACTGAAGCTTTCTTT.

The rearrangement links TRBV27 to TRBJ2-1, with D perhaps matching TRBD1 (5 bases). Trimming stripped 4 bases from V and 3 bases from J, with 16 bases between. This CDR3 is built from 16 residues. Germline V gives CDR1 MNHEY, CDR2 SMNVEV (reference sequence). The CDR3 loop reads CASSWHRSLNYNEQFF. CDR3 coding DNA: TGTGCCAGCAGTTGGCACAGGTCCCTTAACTACAATGAGCAGTTCTTC.

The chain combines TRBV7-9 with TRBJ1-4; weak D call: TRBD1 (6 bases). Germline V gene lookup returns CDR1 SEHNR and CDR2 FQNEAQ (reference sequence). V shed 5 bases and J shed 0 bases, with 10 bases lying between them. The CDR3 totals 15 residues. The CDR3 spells CASSPGDPTNEKLFF. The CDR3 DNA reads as TGTGCCAGCAGCCCAGGGGACCCAACTAATGAAAAACTGTTTTTT.

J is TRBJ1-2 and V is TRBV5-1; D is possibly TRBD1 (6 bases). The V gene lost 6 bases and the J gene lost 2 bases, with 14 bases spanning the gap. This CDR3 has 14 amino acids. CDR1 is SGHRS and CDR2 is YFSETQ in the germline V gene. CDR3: CASNAPDRNYGYTF. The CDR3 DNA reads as TGCGCCAGCAACGCCCCGGACAGAAACTATGGCTACACCTTC.

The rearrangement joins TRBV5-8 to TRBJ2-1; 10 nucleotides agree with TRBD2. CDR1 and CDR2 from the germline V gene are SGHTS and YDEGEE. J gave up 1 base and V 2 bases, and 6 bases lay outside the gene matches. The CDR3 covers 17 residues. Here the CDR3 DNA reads TGTGCCAGCAGCTTTTGGGTAGCGGGGGGTTCCTACAATGAGCAGTTCTTC. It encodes CASSFWVAGGSYNEQFF.

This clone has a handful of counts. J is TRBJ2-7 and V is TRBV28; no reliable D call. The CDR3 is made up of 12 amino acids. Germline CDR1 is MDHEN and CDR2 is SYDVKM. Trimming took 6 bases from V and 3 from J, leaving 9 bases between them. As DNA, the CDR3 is TGTGCCAGCAGCTACTTCTTCTACGAGCAGTACTTC. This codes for CASSYFFYEQYF.

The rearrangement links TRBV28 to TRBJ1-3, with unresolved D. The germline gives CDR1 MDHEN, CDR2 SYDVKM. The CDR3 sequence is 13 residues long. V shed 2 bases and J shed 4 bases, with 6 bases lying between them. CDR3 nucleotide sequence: TGTGCCAGCAGTTTAGTCCAGGGAAACACCATATATTTT. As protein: CASSLVQGNTIYF.

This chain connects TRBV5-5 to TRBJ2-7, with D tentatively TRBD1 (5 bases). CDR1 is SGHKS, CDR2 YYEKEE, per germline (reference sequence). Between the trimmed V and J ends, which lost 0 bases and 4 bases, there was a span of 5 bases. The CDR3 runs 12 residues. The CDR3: CASSLEGYEQYF. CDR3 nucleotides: TGTGCCAGCAGCTTGGAGGGGTACGAGCAGTACTTC.

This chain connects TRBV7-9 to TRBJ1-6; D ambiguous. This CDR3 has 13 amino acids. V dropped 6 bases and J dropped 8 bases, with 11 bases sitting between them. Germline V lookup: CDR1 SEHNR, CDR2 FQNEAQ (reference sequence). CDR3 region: CASSLRPDSPLHF. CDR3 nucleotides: TGTGCCAGCAGTCTCCGTCCCGATTCACCCCTCCACTTT.

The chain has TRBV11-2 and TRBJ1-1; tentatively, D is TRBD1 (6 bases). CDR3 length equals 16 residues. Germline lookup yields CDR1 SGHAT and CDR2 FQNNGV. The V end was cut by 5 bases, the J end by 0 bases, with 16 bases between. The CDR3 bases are TGTGCCAGCAGCGCCCATCCGGGACAACTGAACACTGAAGCTTTCTTT. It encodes CASSAHPGQLNTEAFF.

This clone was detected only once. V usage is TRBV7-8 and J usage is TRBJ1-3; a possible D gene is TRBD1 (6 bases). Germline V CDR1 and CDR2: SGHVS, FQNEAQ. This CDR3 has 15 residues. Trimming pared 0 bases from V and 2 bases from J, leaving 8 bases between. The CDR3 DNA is TGTGCCAGCAGCTTAGCAGGGGGAACTGGAAACACCATATATTTT. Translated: CASSLAGGTGNTIYF.

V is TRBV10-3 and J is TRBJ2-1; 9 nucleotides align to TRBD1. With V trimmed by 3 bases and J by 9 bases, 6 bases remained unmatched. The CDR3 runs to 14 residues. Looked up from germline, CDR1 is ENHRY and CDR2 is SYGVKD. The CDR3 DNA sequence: TGTGCCATCAGTGAAATACAGGGGGCAGGTGAGCAGTTCTTC. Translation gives CAISEIQGAGEQFF.

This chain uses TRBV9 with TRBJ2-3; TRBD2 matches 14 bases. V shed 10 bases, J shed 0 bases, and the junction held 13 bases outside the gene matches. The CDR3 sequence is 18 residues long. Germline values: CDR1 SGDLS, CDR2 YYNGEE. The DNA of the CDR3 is TGTGCCTCCAGCCCAGGACTAGCGGGGGGCCTTAGCACAGATACGCAGTATTTT. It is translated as CASSPGLAGGLSTDTQYF.

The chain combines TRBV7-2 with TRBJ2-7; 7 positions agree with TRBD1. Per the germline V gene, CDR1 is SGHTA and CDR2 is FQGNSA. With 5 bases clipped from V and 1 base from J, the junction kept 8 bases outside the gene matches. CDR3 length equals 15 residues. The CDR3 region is CASSHAGTASYEQYF. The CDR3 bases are TGTGCCAGCAGCCACGCCGGGACAGCGTCCTACGAGCAGTACTTC.

CDR3: CASSVEVGRLEKLFF. CDR3 in DNA: TGTGCCAGCAGCGTAGAAGTTGGGAGATTGGAAAAACTGTTTTTT. The chain is built from TRBV9 and TRBJ1-4; D is uncertain. The germline gives CDR1 SGDLS, CDR2 YYNGEE. Deletions cut 0 bases from V and 8 bases from J, with 14 bases between. The CDR3 has 15 amino acids.

The CDR3 DNA reads as TGTGCCAGCAGCGTAGAGGGACAGGGGGCTAGGGGCACTGAAGCTTTCTTT. It is translated as CASSVEGQGARGTEAFF. The chain links TRBV9 to TRBJ1-1, with 12 positions matching TRBD1. CDR3 length equals 17 residues. V dropped 0 bases and J dropped 4; count of bases not matched to a gene: 7. Per the germline V gene, CDR1 is SGDLS and CDR2 is YYNGEE. Variable domain in full (rest from reference TRBV9 and TRBJ1-1): DSGVTQTPKHLITATGQRVTLRCSPRSGDLSVYWYQQSLDQGLQFLIQYYNGEERAKGNILERFSAQQFPDLHSELNLSSLELGDSALYFCASSVEGQGARGTEAFFGQGTRLTVV.

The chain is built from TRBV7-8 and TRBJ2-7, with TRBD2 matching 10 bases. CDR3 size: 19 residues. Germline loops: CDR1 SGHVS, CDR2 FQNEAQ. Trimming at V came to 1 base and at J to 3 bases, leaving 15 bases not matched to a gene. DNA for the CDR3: TGTGCCAGCAGCTTAGTAGTAGTCTCCAGCGGGGGGGCATTCTACGAGCAGTACTTC. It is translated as CASSLVVVSSGGAFYEQYF.

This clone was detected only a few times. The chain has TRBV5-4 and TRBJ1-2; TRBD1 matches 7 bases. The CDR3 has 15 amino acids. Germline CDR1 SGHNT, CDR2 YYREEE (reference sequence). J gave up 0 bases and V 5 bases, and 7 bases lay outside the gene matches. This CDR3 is CASSPTGDANYGYTF. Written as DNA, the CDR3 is TGTGCCAGCAGTCCCACAGGGGACGCTAACTATGGCTACACCTTC.

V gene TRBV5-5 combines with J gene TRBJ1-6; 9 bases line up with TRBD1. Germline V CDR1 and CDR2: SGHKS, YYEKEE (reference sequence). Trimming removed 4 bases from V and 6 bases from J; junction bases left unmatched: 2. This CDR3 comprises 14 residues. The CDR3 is CASSGGQGNSPLHF. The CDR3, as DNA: TGTGCCAGCAGCGGGGGACAGGGTAATTCACCCCTCCACTTT.

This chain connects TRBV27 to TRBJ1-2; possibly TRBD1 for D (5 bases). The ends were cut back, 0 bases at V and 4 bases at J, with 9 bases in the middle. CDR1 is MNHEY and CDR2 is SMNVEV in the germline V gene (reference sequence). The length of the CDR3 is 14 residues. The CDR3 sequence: CASSLSGRAYGYTF. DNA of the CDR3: TGTGCCAGCAGTTTATCGGGCAGGGCCTATGGCTACACCTTC.